This T cell receptor (beta chain) emerged from a study of cytomegalovirus exposure and HLA in healthy donors. Findings and caveats of the study: Reports indicated that the classifier achieved high specificity and sensitivity in diagnosing cytomegalovirus status. Only CMV serostatus was available as immune exposure information. Cytomegalovirus association was listed for roughly 160 TCR beta chains.

As to this clone: Its specificity is unknown.

Germline CDR1 and CDR2: SGDLS and YYNGEE. The CDR3 extends over 14 amino acids. Researchers ran the PCR with 60 Vbeta and 13 Jbeta primers. As handled by the study authors: Some 12 million shared chains were among the roughly 80 million unique TCR beta chains that a later analysis counted. Here immunoSEQ multiplex PCR was the method, and the copy in TCRdb shows in-frame clones only, minus some. From that table come the V and J calls and clone size; the DNA was used to work out D and trimming. The sample comprises fewer than 70,000 clones, roughly 74% of which are singletons, and over 8.5% rests with the top ten.

The sequence came from a woman aged 55-69 years in good health and CMV-seropositive. Sequenced input: PBMCs. The chain joins TRBV9 to TRBJ2-5; perhaps TRBD1 as D (6 bases). The DNA end is more similar to TRBJ2-7, so the J call may be wrong. The CDR3 loop is CASSRPGETYEQYF. The CDR3 DNA reads as TGTGCCAGCAGCCGCCCAGGGGAAACCTACGAGCAGTACTTC.